The present TCR beta chain was sequenced within a study of T cell responses to AZD1222 COVID-19 vaccine. As for the study in general: Recipients boosted at about 4 weeks or about 12 weeks are pooled. Regarding the study as a whole: The peak T cell response came first, and repertoires were sampled only after it.

This CDR3 is built from 15 residues. The germline V gene has CDR1 SGHRS and CDR2 YFSETQ. With V trimmed by 1 base and J by 1 base, 1 base remained unmatched. Sequencing was performed with immunoSEQ multiplex PCR; in TCRdb, only in-frame clones are kept and a portion is missing. The repertoire holds approximately 82,000 clones, with more than 85% as singletons. A remark on this clone: The antigen remains unidentified.

The sample here was peripheral blood, taken on day 0 of AZD1222 vaccination. The J gene is TRBJ2-1, the V gene TRBV5-1, with 8 nucleotides matching TRBD2. The sequence came from an adult in good health. In DNA, the CDR3 is TGCGCCAGCAGCTTGTCGGGGGGGTCCTACAATGAGCAGTTCTTC. It translates to CASSLSGGSYNEQFF.